The 29 T cell receptor beta chains listed next were all sequenced from one sample in a study of T cell responses to AZD1222 COVID-19 vaccine. Assay used: immunoSEQ multiplex PCR; TCRdb lists only in-frame clones, some missing. Seen here are roughly 130,000 clones, around 84% observed once, and the top ten hold around 12%. Sequences were derived from peripheral blood, sampled on day 0 of AZD1222 vaccination. The receptors here all came from an adult in good health.

This sequence joins TRBV28 and TRBJ1-2; the match to TRBD1 covers 8 bases. From germline, CDR1 is MDHEN and CDR2 SYDVKM. This CDR3 has 13 amino acids. With V trimmed by 6 bases and J by 7 bases, 7 bases remained unmatched. The DNA of the CDR3 is TGTGCCAGCAGCCCAGGACAGGGACGTGGCTACACCTTC. It is translated as CASSPGQGRGYTF.

The chain links TRBV30 to TRBJ2-7; 9 bases map to TRBD1. The junction had 4 bases not matched to a gene; V was cut back by 4 bases and J by 3 bases. The CDR3 is 13 residues long. CDR1 GTSNPN and CDR2 SVGIG come from the germline V gene (reference sequence). This CDR3 reads CAWKRTGVYEQYF. Written as DNA, the CDR3 is TGTGCCTGGAAAAGGACAGGGGTCTACGAGCAGTACTTC.

For the CDR3, the DNA is TGTGCCAGTAGTCCGACCGGGACTAGCGGGGGTAGGGCCGGGGAGCTGTTTTTT. Encoded protein: CASSPTGTSGGRAGELFF. V is TRBV19 and J is TRBJ2-2, with 14 nucleotides matching TRBD2. This CDR3 contains 18 residues. Germline CDR1 and CDR2: LNHDA and SQIVND (reference sequence). The trim removed 5 bases at V and 6 bases at J, leaving 11 bases unmatched. Drawing the rest from reference TRBV19 and TRBJ2-2, the complete variable domain is DGGITQSPKYLFRKEGQNVTLSCEQNLNHDAMYWYRQDPGQGLRLIYYSQIVNDFQKGDIAEGYSVSREKKESFPLTVTSAQKNPTAFYLCASSPTGTSGGRAGELFFGEGSRLTVL.

On this clone: This same CDR3 is encoded by further DNA sequences in the sample. CDR3 amino acids: CASSLGGESSYNEQFF. The CDR3 region has the DNA TGCGCCAGCAGCTTGGGCGGCGAAAGCTCCTACAATGAGCAGTTCTTC. This chain uses TRBV5-1 with TRBJ2-1; D is undetermined. V was shortened by 0 bases and J by 0 bases, with 10 bases between the two germline ends. The CDR3 contains 16 residues. The germline CDR1 and CDR2 sequences are SGHRS and YFSETQ.

This clone was seen only once. The chain recombines TRBV28 with TRBJ2-7, with D uncertain. V lost 6 bases to trimming and J lost 2 bases, with 11 bases between them. The CDR3 is 13 amino acids. Germline lookup yields CDR1 MDHEN and CDR2 SYDVKM. The CDR3 DNA is TGTGCCAGCAGCCTGACACTCACCTACGAGCAGTACTTC. Translating gives CASSLTLTYEQYF.

The rearrangement uses TRBV7-2 and TRBJ1-2, with 8 bases aligning to TRBD1. Trimming at V came to 2 bases and at J to 4 bases, leaving 9 bases not matched to a gene. The CDR3 has 16 amino acids. The germline V gene encodes CDR1 SGHTA and CDR2 FQGNSA. Written as DNA, the CDR3 is TGTGCCAGCAGCTTATCTACGGACAGGGTTGTCTATGGCTACACCTTC. Amino acid sequence: CASSLSTDRVVYGYTF.

J is TRBJ1-2 and V is TRBV29-1; 8 nucleotides agree with TRBD1. This CDR3 is 13 amino acids long. Germline assignment: CDR1 SQVTM and CDR2 ANQGSEA. The V and J ends lost 4 bases and 8 bases, in that order; junction bases with no gene match: 9. CDR3 amino acids: CSVGSGGPRGYTF. In nucleotides, the CDR3 is TGCAGCGTTGGATCAGGGGGCCCGAGGGGCTACACCTTC.

V gene TRBV7-2 combines with J gene TRBJ2-3, with a possible D match to TRBD2 (5 bases). There are 15 residues in the CDR3. Trimming removed 1 base from V and 1 base from J, with 9 bases in between. In germline, CDR1 is SGHTA, CDR2 FQGNSA. The CDR3 DNA reads TGTGCCAGCAGCTTAGATTGGGGAGGCACAGATACGCAGTATTTT. Protein sequence: CASSLDWGGTDTQYF. Using reference TRBV7-2 and TRBJ2-3 for the parts outside the CDR3, the full variable domain is GAGVSQSPSNKVTEKGKDVELRCDPISGHTALYWYRQSLGQGLEFLIYFQGNSAPDKSGLPSDRFSAERTGGSVSTLTIQRTQQEDSAVYLCASSLDWGGTDTQYFGPGTRLTVL.

At least ten counts were recorded for this clone. V usage is TRBV6-1 and J usage is TRBJ1-4; weak D call: TRBD1 (6 bases). The CDR3 is made up of 15 amino acids. In germline, CDR1 is MNHNS, CDR2 SASEGT. V gave up 3 bases and J gave up 2 bases, with 10 bases separating them. In DNA, the CDR3 is TGTGCCAGCAGTGACCGGACAGACACTAATGAAAAACTGTTTTTT. Translation: CASSDRTDTNEKLFF.

The chain recombines TRBV6-4 with TRBJ1-2, with a tentative D call TRBD1 (6 bases). The CDR3 extends over 16 amino acids. Trimming removed 0 bases from V and 8 bases from J, with 19 bases in between. CDR1 is MRHNA, CDR2 SNTAGT, per germline. The DNA for the CDR3 is TGTGCCAGCAGTGACTCGACCCGTACAGGGACGGGAGGCTACACCTTC. Protein product: CASSDSTRTGTGGYTF.

This chain connects TRBV6-5 to TRBJ2-1; TRBD2 matches at 9 bases. The germline CDR1 and CDR2 sequences are MNHEY and SVGAGI. This CDR3 is built from 15 residues. V lost 2 bases to trimming and J lost 9 bases; unmatched junction nucleotides: 8. The CDR3 DNA sequence: TGTGCCAGCAGTTACGTCCGCGGGGGGGCGCCTGAGCAGTTCTTC. It specifies CASSYVRGGAPEQFF.

This clone was seen only a few times. The junction and the germline gene differ at one end; a read error may be behind it. The V gene is TRBV7-2, the J gene TRBJ1-2, with unresolved D. CDR3 size: 13 residues. Germline CDR1 reads SGHTA; CDR2 reads FQGNSA. This CDR3 reads CASSLEVLSTCTF. CDR3 nucleotides: TGCGCCAGCAGCTTAGAGGTTCTAAGCACTTGCACCTTC.

The chain has TRBV4-3 and TRBJ1-3; D call uncertain. CDR1 is LGHNA, CDR2 YSLEER, per germline. The CDR3 runs 13 residues. V lost 4 bases to trimming and J lost 8 bases, with 12 bases between them. CDR3 loop: CASSPRERDTIYF. In DNA form, the CDR3 reads TGCGCCAGCAGCCCCCGGGAAAGGGACACCATATATTTT.

Comments on this clone: One junction end disagrees with the germline gene, perhaps due to a read error. CDR3 sequence (DNA): TGTGCCAGCACCTTACAGGGGGACACTGAAGCTTTCTTT. As protein: CASTLQGDTEAFF. The rearrangement joins TRBV7-2 to TRBJ1-1; 8 bases map to TRBD1. There are 13 residues in the CDR3. CDR1 SGHTA and CDR2 FQGNSA come from the germline V gene.

The V gene is TRBV5-4, the J gene TRBJ1-2; TRBD1 aligns across 9 bases. The CDR3 is 13 residues long. Germline CDR1 SGHNT, CDR2 YYREEE (reference sequence). V lost 5 bases, J lost 8 bases, and 7 bases stayed unmatched. The CDR3 loop is CASSSQGAVGYTF. As DNA, the CDR3 is TGTGCCAGCAGTTCACAGGGGGCTGTGGGCTACACCTTC. The full variable domain, completed using reference TRBV5-4 and TRBJ1-2, is ETGVTQSPTHLIKTRGQQVTLRCSSQSGHNTVSWYQQALGQGPQFIFQYYREEENGRGNFPPRFSGLQFPNYSSELNVNALELDDSALYLCASSSQGAVGYTFGSGTRLTVV.

The rearrangement uses TRBV4-1 and TRBJ2-1; TRBD2 agrees at 8 bases. V shed 1 base and J 8 bases; nucleotides not matched to a gene: 7. The germline V gene encodes CDR1 MGHRA and CDR2 YSYEKL. The CDR3 totals 15 residues. The CDR3 loop reads CASSQVRLAGHEQFF. CDR3 coding DNA: TGCGCCAGCAGCCAAGTCAGGCTAGCGGGCCATGAGCAGTTCTTC.

This chain uses TRBV6-5 with TRBJ1-2; 9 bases agree with TRBD1. The V gene end was trimmed by 2 bases and the J gene end by 1 base; junction bases not matched to a gene: 5. Germline values: CDR1 MNHEY, CDR2 SVGAGI. The CDR3 runs to 16 residues. This chain's CDR3 is CASSYLGQGGNYGYTF. As DNA, the CDR3 is TGTGCCAGCAGTTACCTGGGACAGGGAGGTAACTATGGCTACACCTTC.

V is TRBV3-1 (or the pseudogene TRBV3-2) and J is TRBJ2-5; 10 nucleotides agree with TRBD2. The CDR3 consists of 15 residues. Trimming took 4 bases from V and 4 from J; bases not matched to a gene: 6. Germline V CDR1 and CDR2: LGHDT, YNNKEL (reference sequence). The CDR3 coding sequence is TGTGCCAGCAGCCTCCTAGCGGGAGATGGAGAGACCCAGTACTTC. Its protein is CASSLLAGDGETQYF.

This chain connects TRBV19 to TRBJ1-6; 7 bases are a match to TRBD1. The CDR3 runs to 15 residues. Per the germline V gene, CDR1 is LNHDA and CDR2 is SQIVND (reference sequence). V gave up 4 bases and J gave up 7 bases; unmatched junction bases: 7. The CDR3 DNA follows: TGTGCCAGTAGTACCCAGACAGGGTACAATTCACCCCTCCACTTT. This codes for CASSTQTGYNSPLHF.

The V gene is TRBV7-2, the J gene TRBJ2-3, with 9 bases matching TRBD2. Trimming removed 1 base from V and 1 base from J; junction bases left unmatched: 0. This CDR3 has 15 residues. From germline, CDR1 is SGHTA and CDR2 FQGNSA. The DNA for the CDR3 is TGTGCCAGCAGCTTAGTAGCGGGGGGCACAGATACGCAGTATTTT. It specifies CASSLVAGGTDTQYF.

J is TRBJ2-5 and V is TRBV5-1; D possibly corresponds to TRBD1 (5 bases). Germline-derived CDR1 and CDR2 are SGHRS and YFSETQ. This CDR3 is 12 amino acids long. The V and J ends lost 0 bases and 5 bases respectively, with 5 bases between them. CDR3 in amino acids: CASSLAGETQYF. The CDR3 bases are TGCGCCAGCAGCTTGGCAGGGGAGACCCAGTACTTC.

The chain couples TRBV13 to TRBJ1-2, with D hard to call. The ends were cut back, 0 bases at V and 0 bases at J, with 8 bases in the middle. This CDR3 has 15 amino acids. Looked up from germline, CDR1 is PRHDT and CDR2 is FYEKMQ (reference sequence). The CDR3 loop is CASSLGASANYGYTF. DNA for the CDR3: TGTGCCAGCAGCTTAGGGGCCAGTGCTAACTATGGCTACACCTTC.

The J gene is TRBJ1-3, the V gene TRBV7-8; D gene ambiguous. The CDR3 loop spans 15 amino acids. CDR1 SGHVS and CDR2 FQNEAQ come from the germline V gene. Trimming removed 5 bases from V and 8 bases from J, with 19 bases in between. The CDR3 protein is CASSPRSPRGDTIYF. The CDR3 nucleotides read TGTGCCAGCAGCCCGCGTTCCCCCCGAGGAGACACCATATATTTT.

The chain links TRBV6-5 to TRBJ2-1; 7 bases agree with TRBD2. This CDR3 comprises 13 residues. Looked up from germline, CDR1 is MNHEY and CDR2 is SVGAGI. V lost 8 bases, J lost 5 bases, and 6 bases stayed unmatched. The CDR3 loop is CASVRREDNEQFF. The CDR3 bases are TGTGCCAGCGTGCGTCGGGAGGACAATGAGCAGTTCTTC.

This clone was detected only once. The J gene is TRBJ1-3, the V gene TRBV14, with 7 bases that match TRBD1. The CDR3 contains 15 residues. V was pared by 4 bases and J by 0 bases, with 3 bases of the junction left unmatched. Germline lookup yields CDR1 SGHDN and CDR2 FVKESK. In DNA, the CDR3 is TGTGCCAGCAGCCCGCAGGGGGTCTCTGGAAACACCATATATTTT. Its protein is CASSPQGVSGNTIYF.

On this clone itself: Different DNA sequences within this sample yield the same CDR3. This chain's CDR3 is CASSLGGLVQETQYF. For the CDR3, the DNA is TGCGCCAGCAGCTTGGGGGGACTAGTCCAAGAGACCCAGTACTTC. The rearrangement uses TRBV5-1 and TRBJ2-5, with 8 bases aligning to TRBD2. This CDR3 comprises 15 residues. Germline CDR1 and CDR2: SGHRS and YFSETQ. The junction had 2 bases not matched to a gene; V was cut back by 0 bases and J by 1 base.

The CDR3 loop reads CASSLWTGVNYGYTF. The CDR3 region has the DNA TGTGCCAGCAGCCTATGGACAGGGGTTAACTATGGCTACACCTTC. The V gene is TRBV7-6, the J gene TRBJ1-2; 9 nucleotides agree with TRBD1. The CDR3 has 15 amino acids. V lost 5 bases, J lost 1 base, and 5 bases stayed unmatched. Germline CDR1 and CDR2: SGHVS and FNYEAQ.

The chain links TRBV19 to TRBJ1-2; a possible D gene is TRBD1 (5 bases). V lost 6 bases to trimming and J lost 2 bases, with 13 bases between them. The CDR3 spans 14 residues. From germline, CDR1 is LNHDA and CDR2 SQIVND (reference sequence). The CDR3, as DNA: TGTGCCAGTAGCACCGGGGGGGTAAACTATGGCTACACCTTC. Its protein is CASSTGGVNYGYTF.

The chain combines TRBV7-8 with TRBJ1-1; possibly TRBD1 for D (6 bases). From germline, CDR1 is SGHVS and CDR2 FQNEAQ. The CDR3 totals 16 residues. The V end was cut by 7 bases, the J end by 1 base, with 19 bases between. The CDR3 DNA is TGTGCCAGCACAGTTTTAGGACAGCTGGGGAACACTGAAGCTTTCTTT. Its protein is CASTVLGQLGNTEAFF.